The 4 T cell receptor beta chains reported below all come from one sample, sequenced in a study of Ad26.COV2.S vaccination and SARS-CoV-2 variants. Assay used: immunoSEQ multiplex PCR; TCRdb lists only in-frame clones, some missing. Here the sample spans around 300,000 clones, 85% to 90% being singletons. Regarding treatment: around 19 received Ad26.COV2.S at low or high dose, single or two shots; about 5 received placebo; per-sample allocation not given. Collection of the samples took place on day 63 after the first injection of vaccine or placebo. The specimen was peripheral blood, collected in a trial of Ad26.COV2.S vaccine versus placebo. The receptors were sampled from a person between 18 and 59 years old who received the Ad26.COV2.S COVID-19 vaccine or a placebo.

The rearrangement uses TRBV27 and TRBJ2-4, with 7 bases fitting TRBD2. Germline-derived CDR1 and CDR2 are MNHEY and SMNVEV (reference sequence). J lost 0 bases, V lost 6 bases, and 11 bases had no gene match. The CDR3 sequence is 17 residues long. The CDR3 DNA reads TGTGCCAGCAGGTCAACCGGCGGGGGTGCAGCCAAAAACATTCAGTACTTC. Translating gives CASRSTGGGAAKNIQYF.

The chain is built from TRBV5-1 and TRBJ1-2; D is uncertain. Trimming pared 4 bases from V and 7 bases from J, leaving 17 bases between. The CDR3 consists of 14 residues. CDR1 SGHRS and CDR2 YFSETQ come from the germline V gene. CDR3 sequence reads: CASSPGTAIGGYTF. In nucleotides, the CDR3 is TGCGCCAGCAGCCCAGGAACAGCGATCGGTGGCTACACCTTC.

V usage is TRBV27 and J usage is TRBJ2-6; D call uncertain. The CDR3 length is 15 residues. Germline lookup yields CDR1 MNHEY and CDR2 SMNVEV (reference sequence). Trimming pared 5 bases from V and 0 bases from J, leaving 8 bases between. Here the CDR3 reads CASSHDGSGANVLTF. The CDR3, as DNA: TGTGCCAGCAGTCACGACGGCTCTGGGGCCAACGTCCTGACTTTC.

This chain joins TRBV15 and TRBJ1-4; D gene unclear. The V end lost 5 bases, the J end lost 6 bases, and 16 bases lay between the germline ends. CDR1 is LNHNV, CDR2 YYDKDF, per germline (reference sequence). CDR3 size: 15 residues. Here the CDR3 reads CATSRMGSIDEKLFF. Here the CDR3 DNA reads TGTGCCACCAGCCGTATGGGGTCGATTGATGAAAAACTGTTTTTT.